Listed below are T cell receptor beta chains from one sample, sequenced in a study of cytomegalovirus exposure and HLA in healthy donors. Libraries were prepared by immunoSEQ multiplex PCR; TCRdb keeps only in-frame clonotypes and omits some of them. The sample shows 160,000 or so clones, around four fifths of them seen only once. The sequencing input was PBMCs. These TCRs come from a woman aged 25 to 39 in good health and CMV-seronegative. Both conserved end residues are part of each CDR3. The D gene is left open where the match is weak. The size entry is marked missing in some rows and otherwise reads once, few, many or a size class.

size | J | V | D | CDR3 | DNA
NA | TRBJ1-2 | TRBV30 | TRBD1 | CAWSVGQGGLYGYTF | TGTGCCTGGAGTGTCGGACAGGGAGGGCTCTATGGCTACACCTTC
NA | TRBJ2-7 | TRBV27 | NA | CASSLWPQGGEQYF | TGTGCCAGCAGTTTATGGCCTCAGGGGGGAGAGCAGTACTTC
NA | TRBJ2-3 | TRBV9 | TRBD2 | CASSRGGGAGDTQYF | TGTGCCAGCAGCCGGGGCGGGGGGGCGGGAGATACGCAGTATTTT
many | TRBJ1-2 | TRBV27 | NA | CASSFGPGVPLYGYTF | TGTGCCAGCAGTTTTGGCCCTGGTGTTCCCCTCTATGGCTACACCTTC
few | TRBJ2-1 | TRBV7-9 | TRBD2 | CASSSRRPVAGGRGEQFF | TGTGCCAGCAGCTCCCGACGTCCAGTAGCGGGGGGCCGCGGTGAGCAGTTCTTC
NA | TRBJ1-4 | TRBV4-1 | NA | CASSQGGEGEKLFF | TGCGCCAGCAGCCAAGGCGGGGAGGGCGAAAAACTGTTTTTT
NA | TRBJ2-2 | TRBV28 | TRBD1 | CASRPVRTGVRFHTGELFF | TGTGCCAGCAGACCCGTCCGGACAGGGGTTAGATTTCACACCGGGGAGCTGTTTTTT
NA | TRBJ1-5 | TRBV21-1 | NA | CASRRHRSNQPQHF | TGTGCCAGCAGGCGTCACCGTAGCAATCAGCCCCAGCATTTT
few | TRBJ2-1 | TRBV9 | TRBD2 | CASSVSFVLAGDNEQFF | TGTGCCAGCAGCGTATCTTTTGTTCTAGCGGGGGACAATGAGCAGTTCTTC
NA | TRBJ1-3 | TRBV14 | TRBD1 | CASSRDRARGNTIYF | TGTGCCAGCAGCCGGGACAGGGCTCGAGGAAACACCATATATTTT
NA | TRBJ2-5 | TRBV5-1 | TRBD2 | CASSYQAGGTQETQYF | TGCGCCAGCAGCTACCAAGCGGGGGGGACCCAAGAGACCCAGTACTTC
NA | TRBJ1-5 | TRBV2 | NA | CASSEPPTSQPQHF | TGTGCCAGCAGTGAACCCCCTACTAGTCAGCCCCAGCATTTT
NA | TRBJ2-7 | TRBV5-4 | NA | CASSSYRVGSYEQYF | TGTGCCAGCAGCTCTTACAGGGTTGGGTCCTACGAGCAGTACTTC
NA | TRBJ1-1 | TRBV15 | NA | CATSRDRGTEAFF | TGTGCCACCAGCAGAGACCGGGGCACTGAAGCTTTCTTT
NA | TRBJ1-5 | TRBV6-1 | TRBD1 | CASSPTGGGSQPQHF | TGTGCCAGCAGTCCGACAGGGGGCGGCAGTCAGCCCCAGCATTTT
NA | TRBJ1-4 | TRBV30 | NA | CAWNQGSGVEKLFF | TGTGCCTGGAACCAGGGGTCCGGAGTGGAAAAACTGTTTTTT
NA | TRBJ2-2 | TRBV7-9 | NA | CASSFYTGELFF | TGTGCCAGCAGCTTCTACACCGGGGAGCTGTTTTTT
NA | TRBJ2-3 | TRBV27 | NA | CASHRHPADTQYF | TGTGCCAGCCATAGACACCCGGCGGATACGCAGTATTTT
NA | TRBJ1-1 | TRBV7-9 | NA | CASSAGETRRNTEAFF | TGTGCCAGCAGCGCTGGGGAGACGCGGAGGAACACTGAAGCTTTCTTT
once | TRBJ1-3 | TRBV6-1 | NA | CASSVGTGSGNTIYF | TGTGCCAGCAGTGTCGGAACAGGCTCTGGAAACACCATATATTTT
NA | TRBJ1-5 | TRBV18 | NA | CASSPGSNQPQHF | TGTGCCAGCTCACCGGGCAGCAATCAGCCCCAGCATTTT
NA | TRBJ1-4 | TRBV2 | NA | CASHPFTGNRPEKLFF | TGTGCCAGCCACCCCTTTACAGGGAACCGGCCTGAAAAACTGTTTTTT
NA | TRBJ2-1 | TRBV7-9 | TRBD2 | CASSLVETSGAEQFF | TGTGCCAGCAGCTTAGTTGAGACTAGCGGAGCTGAGCAGTTCTTC
NA | TRBJ1-2 | TRBV5-4 | NA | CASSFSLDYGYTF | TGTGCCAGCAGCTTTAGTTTGGACTATGGCTACACCTTC
NA | TRBJ1-2 | TRBV5-1 | NA | CASSFSGDFLGGYTF | TGCGCCAGCAGCTTCTCGGGGGACTTCTTAGGTGGCTACACCTTC
NA | TRBJ1-2 | TRBV7-9 | TRBD1 | CASSFPTGGTGGYTF | TGTGCCAGCAGCTTTCCTACAGGGGGTACGGGCGGCTACACCTTC
NA | TRBJ2-3 | TRBV5-4 | NA | CASSPMFVVGGSTDTQYF | TGTGCCAGCAGCCCGATGTTTGTGGTAGGAGGTAGCACAGATACGCAGTATTTT
NA | TRBJ1-5 | TRBV30 | NA | CAWTPQDSPFNQPQHF | TGTGCCTGGACCCCGCAGGACAGTCCCTTTAATCAGCCCCAGCATTTT
NA | TRBJ2-5 | TRBV7-6 | NA | CASSLQYQETQYF | TGTGCCAGCAGCTTACAGTACCAAGAGACCCAGTACTTC
NA | TRBJ1-2 | TRBV29-1 | TRBD1 | CSVEGLQGGCGYTF | TGCAGCGTTGAAGGGCTGCAGGGGGGCTGTGGCTACACCTTC
few | TRBJ2-3 | TRBV4-1 | NA | CASSLTENTDTQYF | TGCGCCAGCAGCCTCACAGAGAACACAGATACGCAGTATTTT
NA | TRBJ1-2 | TRBV13 | TRBD1 | CASSLINPGQATTNYGYTF | TGTGCCAGCAGCCTTATAAATCCGGGACAGGCAACAACTAACTATGGCTACACCTTC
few | TRBJ1-1 | TRBV2 | NA | CASSELQVRNTEAFF | TGTGCCAGCAGTGAACTACAGGTTCGGAACACTGAAGCTTTCTTT
NA | TRBJ1-4 | TRBV28 | NA | CASIQAATNEKLFF | TGTGCCAGCATTCAGGCTGCAACTAATGAAAAACTGTTTTTT
NA | TRBJ1-6 | TRBV5-1 | NA | CASSSGGGKGEALHF | TGCGCCAGCAGCTCTGGGGGGGGTAAGGGAGAGGCCCTCCACTTT
NA | TRBJ1-5 | TRBV5-1 | NA | CASSLDGTQNQPQHF | TGCGCCAGCAGCTTGGATGGGACACAAAATCAGCCCCAGCATTTT
NA | TRBJ2-1 | TRBV4-2 | NA | CASSQVGRGRNEQFF | TGTGCCAGCAGCCAAGTGGGCAGGGGCCGCAATGAGCAGTTCTTC
NA | TRBJ2-7 | TRBV9 | NA | CASSVGSSYEQYF | TGTGCCAGCAGCGTAGGCAGCTCCTACGAGCAGTACTTC
NA | TRBJ2-3 | TRBV5-1 | TRBD1 | CASNPGQGASDTQYF | TGCGCCAGCAACCCAGGACAGGGGGCCTCAGATACGCAGTATTTT
few | TRBJ2-2 | TRBV7-9 | NA | CADDLADILRSGELFF | TGTGCCGATGACTTAGCGGATATCCTGCGAAGCGGGGAGCTGTTTTTT
NA | TRBJ1-1 | TRBV7-2 | TRBD1 | CASSYDRGLKNTEAFF | TGTGCCAGCAGCTACGACAGGGGGCTCAAGAACACTGAAGCTTTCTTT
NA | TRBJ2-7 | TRBV27 | NA | CASSFWTGVAGGGEQYF | TGTGCCAGCAGTTTCTGGACAGGGGTCGCGGGGGGAGGCGAGCAGTACTTC
NA | TRBJ1-4 | TRBV13 | NA | CASSSTSGGANEKLFF | TGTGCCAGCAGCTCGACCTCCGGAGGGGCGAATGAAAAACTGTTTTTT
NA | TRBJ2-7 | TRBV28 | NA | CASRRTAPLEQYF | TGTGCCAGCAGGAGGACAGCACCTTTGGAGCAGTACTTC
NA | TRBJ2-1 | TRBV28 | TRBD2 | CASSLGGGAIDEQFF | TGTGCCAGCAGTTTGGGCGGGGGGGCCATAGATGAGCAGTTCTTC
NA | TRBJ2-7 | TRBV19 | NA | CASSIAGSPLEQYF | TGTGCCAGTAGTATTGCTGGCTCCCCTCTGGAGCAGTACTTC
NA | TRBJ1-3 | TRBV10-3 | NA | CAIGAGDGSGNTIYF | TGTGCCATCGGGGCTGGGGATGGCTCTGGAAACACCATATATTTT
NA | TRBJ1-1 | TRBV30 | NA | CALLRGLNTEAFF | TGTGCCTTGCTCAGGGGCCTGAACACTGAAGCTTTCTTT
NA | TRBJ2-7 | TRBV19 | NA | CASTDRTYEQYF | TGTGCCAGTACCGACAGAACCTACGAGCAGTACTTC
NA | TRBJ2-7 | TRBV7-9 | NA | CASSSMAGILYEQYF | TGTGCCAGCAGCTCGATGGCAGGGATTTTGTACGAGCAGTACTTC
NA | TRBJ1-2 | TRBV6-1 | NA | CASSDDGTSYGYTF | TGTGCCAGCAGTGATGACGGGACAAGCTATGGCTACACCTTC
NA | TRBJ2-3 | TRBV2 | NA | CASSERRGPRTDTQYF | TGTGCCAGCAGTGAGCGGCGTGGCCCCCGCACAGATACGCAGTATTTT
NA | TRBJ2-3 | TRBV4-1 | TRBD2 | CASSQGTSGYLSTDTQYF | TGCGCCAGCAGCCAAGGGACTAGCGGGTACCTTAGCACAGATACGCAGTATTTT
NA | TRBJ2-7 | TRBV6-6 | TRBD2 | CASSYSDGTSYEQYF | TGTGCCAGCAGTTACTCGGATGGGACTAGCTACGAGCAGTACTTC
NA | TRBJ1-3 | TRBV5-1 | NA | CASSNDGKSGNTIYF | TGCGCCAGCAGCAACGACGGGAAGTCTGGAAACACCATATATTTT
once | TRBJ1-6 | TRBV2 | NA | CASSWAVFGPKNSPLHF | TGTGCCAGCAGTTGGGCAGTTTTCGGCCCGAAGAATTCACCCCTCCACTTT
NA | TRBJ1-2 | TRBV7-8 | TRBD1 | CASSPRGPDYGYTF | TGTGCCAGCAGCCCTAGGGGGCCGGACTATGGCTACACCTTC
few | TRBJ2-7 | TRBV11-3 | NA | CASSGGRGPSYEQYF | TGTGCCAGCAGTGGGGGCAGGGGCCCATCCTACGAGCAGTACTTC
NA | TRBJ2-7 | TRBV4-1 | TRBD2 | CASSQVGGGAGHYEQYF | TGCGCCAGCAGCCAAGTGGGCGGGGGGGCCGGGCACTACGAGCAGTACTTC